Listed here are 14 T cell receptor beta chains from one sample, sequenced in a study of shared clonotypes between healthy human individuals. The assay was immunoSEQ multiplex PCR, and TCRdb's table has in-frame clones only and misses some. Of 2 million to 2.5 million clones detected, 85% to 95% appear once; the ten largest clones hold about 0.41%. The sample consisted of naive CD4+ T cells from PBMCs. The sample's subset: CD45RA+ positively selected. All receptors come from a man aged 18 to 30 in good health. Some clones in this sample may be carry-over from other donors' samples.

Note on this clone: Other DNA sequences in this specimen translate into the identical CDR3. The chain joins TRBV15 to TRBJ2-5; weak D call: TRBD2 (6 bases). Germline V gene lookup returns CDR1 LNHNV and CDR2 YYDKDF (reference sequence). This CDR3 is 15 amino acids long. Trimming removed 0 bases at V and 2 bases at J, with 10 bases between. The CDR3 region is CATSRERGPQETQYF. In nucleotides, the CDR3 is TGTGCCACCAGCAGAGAGCGGGGACCGCAAGAGACCCAGTACTTC.

J is TRBJ1-1 and V is TRBV28; D ambiguous. Germline V gene data show CDR1 as MDHEN and CDR2 as SYDVKM. Trimming cost V 2 bases and J 7 bases, with 20 bases left between them. The CDR3 sequence is 16 residues long. CDR3 nucleotides: TGTGCCAGCAGTTTAAACTACCCGGGCACCGAACGTGAAGCTTTCTTT. It encodes CASSLNYPGTEREAFF.

The chain has TRBV5-1 and TRBJ1-1, with D hard to call. V was trimmed by 3 bases and J by 1 base, leaving 4 bases between them. Looked up from germline, CDR1 is SGHRS and CDR2 is YFSETQ. This CDR3 spans 12 amino acids. The CDR3 region is CASSYRNTEAFF. In nucleotides, the CDR3 is TGCGCCAGCAGCTATAGGAACACTGAAGCTTTCTTT.

This clone appeared once. The rearrangement links TRBV19 to TRBJ1-5; no firm D call. CDR3 length equals 13 residues. Germline V gene data show CDR1 as LNHDA and CDR2 as SQIVND (reference sequence). Trimming pared 6 bases from V and 3 bases from J, leaving 9 bases between. DNA of the CDR3: TGTGCCAGTAGCTTCCCGAACAATCAGCCCCAGCATTTT. This encodes CASSFPNNQPQHF.

The chain couples TRBV11-2 to TRBJ1-5; no reliable D call. Germline CDR1 reads SGHAT; CDR2 reads FQNNGV. V lost 2 bases and J lost 6, with 14 bases in between. CDR3 length: 15 amino acids. The CDR3: CASSLSSGVGQPQHF. The DNA for the CDR3 is TGTGCCAGCAGCTTATCTTCCGGGGTGGGTCAGCCCCAGCATTTT.

V usage is TRBV2 and J usage is TRBJ1-1; D is uncertain. This CDR3 contains 13 residues. Trimming took 0 bases from V and 1 from J, leaving 3 bases between them. Looked up from germline, CDR1 is SNHLY and CDR2 is FYNNEI. CDR3 coding DNA: TGTGCCAGCAGTGAAGCACCGAACACTGAAGCTTTCTTT. It specifies CASSEAPNTEAFF.

This chain links TRBV7-9 with TRBJ1-6; tentatively, D is TRBD1 (5 bases). Germline-derived CDR1 and CDR2 are SEHNR and FQNEAQ (reference sequence). The V end lost 3 bases, the J end lost 7 bases, and 16 bases lay between the germline ends. The CDR3 is 16 amino acids. DNA for the CDR3: TGTGCCAGCAGCTTGGGGCAAATCCCCATCAATTCACCCCTCCACTTT. Translation: CASSLGQIPINSPLHF.

V gene TRBV7-6 combines with J gene TRBJ1-4; D is ambiguous. This CDR3 spans 13 amino acids. The germline V gene encodes CDR1 SGHVS and CDR2 FNYEAQ. V was clipped by 7 bases and J by 2 bases, with 8 bases between them. The CDR3 region is CASTPGTNEKLFF. CDR3 nucleotide sequence: TGTGCCAGCACCCCCGGGACTAATGAAAAACTGTTTTTT. Filled out from reference TRBV7-6 and TRBJ1-4, the complete variable domain reads GAGVSQSPRYKVTKRGQDVALRCDPISGHVSLYWYRQALGQGPEFLTYFNYEAQQDKSGLPNDRFSAERPEGSISTLTIQRTEQRDSAMYRCASTPGTNEKLFFGSGTQLSVL.

This clone was picked up one time. The gene calls are TRBV4-2 and TRBJ2-3; 13 bases agree with TRBD2. The germline CDR1 and CDR2 sequences are LGHNA and YNFKEQ. V lost 3 bases, J lost 2 bases, and 5 bases stayed unmatched. The CDR3 length is 17 residues. The DNA of the CDR3 is TGTGCCAGCAGCCAGAGAACTAGCGGGAGGGCCACAGATACGCAGTATTTT. Amino acid sequence: CASSQRTSGRATDTQYF.

CDR3 coding DNA: TGCGCCAGCGGGCTTCACCGGGACAGGCGCACCGGGGAGCTGTTTTTT. Translation gives CASGLHRDRRTGELFF. The J gene is TRBJ2-2, the V gene TRBV5-1; the match to TRBD1 covers 8 bases. Trimming took 7 bases from V and 4 from J; bases not matched to a gene: 12. The CDR3 runs to 16 residues. CDR1 and CDR2 from the germline V gene are SGHRS and YFSETQ.

The sample holds one count of this clone. J is TRBJ2-7 and V is TRBV7-2, with 10 bases aligning to TRBD2. CDR3 length equals 15 residues. Germline assignment: CDR1 SGHTA and CDR2 FQGNSA. With V trimmed by 1 base and J by 6 bases, 6 bases remained unmatched. This CDR3 reads CASSLGTSGRVEQYF. CDR3 DNA: TGTGCCAGCAGCTTAGGGACTAGCGGTAGAGTCGAGCAGTACTTC. Variable domain in full (rest from reference TRBV7-2 and TRBJ2-7): GAGVSQSPSNKVTEKGKDVELRCDPISGHTALYWYRQSLGQGLEFLIYFQGNSAPDKSGLPSDRFSAERTGGSVSTLTIQRTQQEDSAVYLCASSLGTSGRVEQYFGPGTRLTVT.

V gene TRBV6-5 combines with J gene TRBJ2-5; the D is unclear. The CDR3 sequence is 13 residues long. Germline V gene data show CDR1 as MNHEY and CDR2 as SVGAGI. V shed 6 bases and J shed 0 bases, with 8 bases lying between them. For the CDR3, the DNA is TGTGCCAGCAGGGGCCCGAACCAAGAGACCCAGTACTTC. Its protein product is CASRGPNQETQYF.

This chain connects TRBV19 to TRBJ1-2, with D possibly matching TRBD1 (5 bases). V was shortened by 3 bases and J by 2 bases, with 16 bases between the two germline ends. The CDR3 length is 16 residues. Germline-derived CDR1 and CDR2 are LNHDA and SQIVND (reference sequence). This CDR3 is CASSMYPGRVNYGYTF. The CDR3 region has the DNA TGTGCCAGTAGTATGTACCCGGGCAGGGTAAACTATGGCTACACCTTC.

The J gene is TRBJ1-1, the V gene TRBV28, with 7 bases matching TRBD1. The CDR3 contains 16 residues. CDR1 and CDR2 (germline): MDHEN, SYDVKM. J was trimmed by 1 base and V by 3 bases; bases with no gene match: 8. The CDR3 bases are TGTGCCAGCAGTTTTCAGGGGGGGCAGAAGAACACTGAAGCTTTCTTT. It codes for CASSFQGGQKNTEAFF. Supplemented by reference TRBV28 and TRBJ1-1, the full variable domain reads DVKVTQSSRYLVKRTGEKVFLECVQDMDHENMFWYRQDPGLGLRLIYFSYDVKMKEKGDIPEGYSVSREKKERFSLILESASTNQTSMYLCASSFQGGQKNTEAFFGQGTRLTVV.